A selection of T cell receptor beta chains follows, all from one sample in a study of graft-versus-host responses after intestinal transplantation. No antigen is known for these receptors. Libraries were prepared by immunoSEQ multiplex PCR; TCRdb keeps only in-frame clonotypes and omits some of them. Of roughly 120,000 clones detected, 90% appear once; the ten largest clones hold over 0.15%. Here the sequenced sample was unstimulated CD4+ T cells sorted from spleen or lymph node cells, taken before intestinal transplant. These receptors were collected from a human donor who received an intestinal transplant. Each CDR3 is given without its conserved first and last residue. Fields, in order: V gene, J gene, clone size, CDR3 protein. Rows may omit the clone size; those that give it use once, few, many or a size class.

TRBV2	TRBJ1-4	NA	ASSKTAWPGQVEKLF
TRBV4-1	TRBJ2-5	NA	ASSQDRSGPPGETQY
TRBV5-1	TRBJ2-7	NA	ASSKAGGYEQY
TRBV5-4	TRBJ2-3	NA	ASSEKRDGTDTQY
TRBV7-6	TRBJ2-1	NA	ASSRGTSGSTENEQF
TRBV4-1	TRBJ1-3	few	ASSQGSTFSGNTIY
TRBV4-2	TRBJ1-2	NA	ASSQEGVGGNYGYT
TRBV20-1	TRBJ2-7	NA	SPTSDVEQY
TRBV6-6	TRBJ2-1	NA	ASRLAGVPNEQF
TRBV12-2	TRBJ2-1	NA	ASRPAGTSAYNEQF
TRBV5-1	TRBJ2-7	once	ASSLETGYYEQY
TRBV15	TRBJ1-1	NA	ATSRGGGPTEAF
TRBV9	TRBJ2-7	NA	ASSVGGGGAYEQY
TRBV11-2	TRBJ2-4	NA	ASSSRDIQY
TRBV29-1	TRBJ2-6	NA	SVLDISGANVLT
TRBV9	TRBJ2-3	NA	ASSVDGVGTQY
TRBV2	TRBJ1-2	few	ASKGGGSYGYT
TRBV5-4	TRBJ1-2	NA	ASSLTVNYGYT
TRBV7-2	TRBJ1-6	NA	ASSKRTGTDSPLH
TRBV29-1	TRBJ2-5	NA	SAQGTSGSIETQY
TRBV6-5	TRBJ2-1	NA	ASSFRDFSSYNEQF
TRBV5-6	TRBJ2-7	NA	ASSSPGTGINHEQY
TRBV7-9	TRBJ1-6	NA	ASSLAPGQGARSPLH
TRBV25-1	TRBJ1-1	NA	ASSKAGVGNTEAF
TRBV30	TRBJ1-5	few	AWSGQGVYQPQH
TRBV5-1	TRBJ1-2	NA	ASSLGTGIYGYT
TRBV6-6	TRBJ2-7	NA	ASSYTGTSSYEQY
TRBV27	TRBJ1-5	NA	ASSLTQGYQPQH
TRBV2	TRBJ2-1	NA	ASGTSLDEQF
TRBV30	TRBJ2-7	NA	ALTGVGYEQY
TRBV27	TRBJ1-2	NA	ASSSGLLYGYT
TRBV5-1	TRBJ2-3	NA	ASSSSGAPDTQY
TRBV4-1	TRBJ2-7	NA	ASSQVDRDEQY
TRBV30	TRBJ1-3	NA	AWSTGAGNTIY
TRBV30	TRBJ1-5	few	AWSVRVSNQPQH
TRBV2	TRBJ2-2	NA	ASSGVRRGNTGELF
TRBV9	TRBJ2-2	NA	ASSGTSGRGTGELF
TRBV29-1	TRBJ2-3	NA	GGQGATDTQY
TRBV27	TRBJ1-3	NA	ASSLSKGLGNTIY
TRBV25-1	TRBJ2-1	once	ASSEYRPAGYNEQF
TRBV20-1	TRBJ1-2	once	SAPGGGYT
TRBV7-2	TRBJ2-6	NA	ASSLVYAVSGANVLT
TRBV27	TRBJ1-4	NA	ASSAETGSGEKLF
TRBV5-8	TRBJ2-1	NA	ASSLEKGLGRNEQF
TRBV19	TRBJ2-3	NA	ASSSQGGTDTQY
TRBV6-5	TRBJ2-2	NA	ASSSQGASNTGELF
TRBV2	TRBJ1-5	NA	ASTGRGGEISNQPQH
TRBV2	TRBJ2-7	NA	ANRLGYEQY